This T cell receptor beta chain was obtained from a study of blood T cell repertoires in COVID-19. Study information: COVID-19 samples collected from the United States, Italy and Spain covered acute and convalescent phases.

TCRdb keeps only in-frame clones here, not all; method: immunoSEQ multiplex PCR. The sample lists hundreds of thousands of clones, nearly 90% occurring once. This clone was picked up many times. Germline CDR1 is WSHSY and CDR2 is SAAADI. Between the trimmed V and J ends, which lost 3 bases and 8 bases, there was a span of 10 bases. The CDR3 extends over 13 amino acids. Individuals drawn from under 30 US areas were roughly 18 to 95 years old. Each participant's cohort was designated according to participant-reported clinical history. The sequenced sample was PBMCs or T cells enriched from blood (not recorded which). The rearrangement uses TRBV10-2 and TRBJ1-4, with D hard to call. This sequence originates from a woman aged 18-29 years with acute COVID-19. The CDR3, as DNA: TGCGCCAGCAGTGATGCCCACATCGAAAAACTGTTTTTT. This translates into CASSDAHIEKLFF.